This T cell receptor (beta chain) stems from a study of T cell responses to AZD1222 COVID-19 vaccine. Overall study: Second-dose intervals of approximately 4 or approximately 12 weeks were pooled. Study observations and caveats: Clonal diversity was possibly underestimated, and white British individuals and females predominated among donors.

This CDR3 comprises 14 residues. The V segment lost 2 bases and the J segment 4 bases; nucleotides outside the gene matches: 4. Per the germline V gene, CDR1 is ENHRY and CDR2 is SYGVKD. This table comes from immunoSEQ multiplex PCR, and its TCRdb copy is limited to in-frame clones, with some not included. There are about 130,000 clones in the sample; roughly 85% occur only once, and 1.5% to 2% lies in the top ten. On this clone itself: Its specificity is unknown.

The TCR originated in an adult in good health. This specimen consisted of peripheral blood, obtained on day 0 of AZD1222 vaccination. This chain joins TRBV10-3 and TRBJ2-7; 8 nucleotides align to TRBD1. DNA for the CDR3: TGTGCCATCAGTGAGCAGGGGGCCATATACGAGCAGTACTTC. Translation gives CAISEQGAIYEQYF.